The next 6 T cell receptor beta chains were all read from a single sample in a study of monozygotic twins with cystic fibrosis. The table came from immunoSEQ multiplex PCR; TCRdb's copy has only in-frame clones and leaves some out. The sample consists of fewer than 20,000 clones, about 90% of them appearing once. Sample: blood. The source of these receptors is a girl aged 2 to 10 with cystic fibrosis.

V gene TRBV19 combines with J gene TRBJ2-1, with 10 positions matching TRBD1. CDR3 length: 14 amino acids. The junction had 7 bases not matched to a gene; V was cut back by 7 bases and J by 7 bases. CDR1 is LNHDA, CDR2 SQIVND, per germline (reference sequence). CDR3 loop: CASTRDRGVNEQFF. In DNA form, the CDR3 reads TGTGCCAGTACCAGGGACAGGGGTGTAAATGAGCAGTTCTTC.

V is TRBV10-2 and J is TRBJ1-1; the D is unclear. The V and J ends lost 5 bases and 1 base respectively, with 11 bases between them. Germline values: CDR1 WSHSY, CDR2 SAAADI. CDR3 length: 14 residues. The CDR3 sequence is CASSSGPENTEAFF. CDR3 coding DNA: TGCGCCAGCAGTTCCGGCCCTGAGAACACTGAAGCTTTCTTT.

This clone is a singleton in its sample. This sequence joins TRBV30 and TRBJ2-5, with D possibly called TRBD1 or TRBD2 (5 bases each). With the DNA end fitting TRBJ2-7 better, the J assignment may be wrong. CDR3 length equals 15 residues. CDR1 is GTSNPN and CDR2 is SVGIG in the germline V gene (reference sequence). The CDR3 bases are TGTGCCTGGAGTGTACCTAGGGGCAGCGGCTACGAGCAGTACTTC. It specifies CAWSVPRGSGYEQYF.

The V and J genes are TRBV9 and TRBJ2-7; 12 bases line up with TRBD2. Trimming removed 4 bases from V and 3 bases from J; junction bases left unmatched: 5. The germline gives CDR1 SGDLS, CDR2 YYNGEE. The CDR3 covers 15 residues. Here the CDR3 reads CASSLGLAGNYEQYF. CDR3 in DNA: TGTGCCAGCAGCTTAGGACTAGCGGGGAACTACGAGCAGTACTTC.

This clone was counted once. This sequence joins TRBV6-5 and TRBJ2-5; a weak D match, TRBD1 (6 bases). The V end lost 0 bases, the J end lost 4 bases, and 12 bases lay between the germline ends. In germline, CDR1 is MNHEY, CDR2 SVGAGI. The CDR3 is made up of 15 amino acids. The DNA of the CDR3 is TGTGCCAGCAGTTACTCGAGTAGGGGGTCAGAGACCCAGTACTTC. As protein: CASSYSSRGSETQYF.

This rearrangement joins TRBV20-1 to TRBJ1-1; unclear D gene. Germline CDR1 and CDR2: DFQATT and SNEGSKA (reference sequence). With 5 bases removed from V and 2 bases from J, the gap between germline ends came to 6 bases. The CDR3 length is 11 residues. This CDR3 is CSAYTNTEAFF. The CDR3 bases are TGCAGTGCTTACACTAACACTGAAGCTTTCTTT.